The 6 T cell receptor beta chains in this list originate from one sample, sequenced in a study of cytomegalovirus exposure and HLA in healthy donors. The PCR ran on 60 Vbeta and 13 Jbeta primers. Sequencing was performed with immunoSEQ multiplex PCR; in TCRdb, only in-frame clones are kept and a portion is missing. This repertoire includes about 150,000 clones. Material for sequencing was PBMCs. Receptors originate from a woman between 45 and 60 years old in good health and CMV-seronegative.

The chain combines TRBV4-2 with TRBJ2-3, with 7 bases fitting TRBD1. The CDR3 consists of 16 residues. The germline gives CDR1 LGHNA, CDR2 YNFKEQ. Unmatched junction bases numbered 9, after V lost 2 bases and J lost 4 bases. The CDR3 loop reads CASSQPIGGFPDTQYF. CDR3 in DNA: TGTGCCAGCAGCCAACCCATAGGGGGCTTCCCAGATACGCAGTATTTT.

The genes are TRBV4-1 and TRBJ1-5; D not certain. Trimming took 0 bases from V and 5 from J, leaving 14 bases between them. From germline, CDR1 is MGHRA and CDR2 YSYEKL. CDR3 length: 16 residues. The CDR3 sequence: CASSQDKVGRHQPQHF. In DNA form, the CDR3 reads TGCGCCAGCAGCCAAGATAAGGTAGGGAGGCATCAGCCCCAGCATTTT.

Here the CDR3 DNA reads TGTGCCAGCAGCTTGACTAGCGGGGTGACAGATACGCAGTATTTT. This codes for CASSLTSGVTDTQYF. V gene TRBV7-3 combines with J gene TRBJ2-3; 11 nucleotides agree with TRBD2. Germline CDR1 reads SGHTA; CDR2 reads FQGTGA. V dropped 3 bases and J dropped 3; count of bases not matched to a gene: 2. The CDR3 totals 15 residues.

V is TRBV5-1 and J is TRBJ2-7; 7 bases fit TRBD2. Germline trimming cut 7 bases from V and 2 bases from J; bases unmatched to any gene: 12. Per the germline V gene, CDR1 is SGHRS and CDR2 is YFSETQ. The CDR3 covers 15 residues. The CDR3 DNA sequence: TGCGCCAGCCGCCCCAGACTAGCCGCAACCTACGAGCAGTACTTC. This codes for CASRPRLAATYEQYF.

Here the CDR3 DNA reads TGCGCCAGCAGCTTGGGTCCTCAGGGGGCAGATACGCAGTATTTT. This translates into CASSLGPQGADTQYF. The chain employs TRBV5-1 and TRBJ2-3, with 7 bases lining up with TRBD1. From germline, CDR1 is SGHRS and CDR2 YFSETQ. J was trimmed by 4 bases and V by 0 bases; bases with no gene match: 5. CDR3 length equals 15 residues.

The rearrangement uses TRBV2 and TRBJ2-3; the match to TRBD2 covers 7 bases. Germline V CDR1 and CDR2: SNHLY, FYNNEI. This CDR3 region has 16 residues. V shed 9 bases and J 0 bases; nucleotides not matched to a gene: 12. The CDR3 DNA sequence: TGTGCCAGTAAGCAGGACCCTAGCGGTAGCACAGATACGCAGTATTTT. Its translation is CASKQDPSGSTDTQYF.